This T cell receptor beta chain was recovered during a study of T-cell memory formation after mild COVID-19. Study results and limitations: Later expanders leaned CD4+, whereas clones that contracted between day 15 and 85 were balanced CD4/CD8.

This CDR3 is built from 11 residues. V lost 3 bases and J lost 6, with 2 bases in between. In germline, CDR1 is MGHDK, CDR2 SYGVNS. TCRdb called the 5' RACE reads again in MiXCR, with one record for every CDR3 protein. Seen here are tens of thousands of distinct CDR3 sequences, roughly 15% observed once, and the top ten hold under 45%. Comments on this clonotype: The antigen is unknown.

The chain combines TRBV25-1 with TRBJ2-2, with no clear D. This sequence was found in a man between 18 and 35 years old who had mild COVID-19 (a few samples of this study predate the infection). Cell type and time point are not known. The sample comprised PBMCs or a T cell subset sorted from them (not recorded which). CDR3 residues: CASSESGELFF. Written as DNA, the CDR3 is TGTGCCAGCAGTGAGTCCGGGGAGCTGTTTTTT.